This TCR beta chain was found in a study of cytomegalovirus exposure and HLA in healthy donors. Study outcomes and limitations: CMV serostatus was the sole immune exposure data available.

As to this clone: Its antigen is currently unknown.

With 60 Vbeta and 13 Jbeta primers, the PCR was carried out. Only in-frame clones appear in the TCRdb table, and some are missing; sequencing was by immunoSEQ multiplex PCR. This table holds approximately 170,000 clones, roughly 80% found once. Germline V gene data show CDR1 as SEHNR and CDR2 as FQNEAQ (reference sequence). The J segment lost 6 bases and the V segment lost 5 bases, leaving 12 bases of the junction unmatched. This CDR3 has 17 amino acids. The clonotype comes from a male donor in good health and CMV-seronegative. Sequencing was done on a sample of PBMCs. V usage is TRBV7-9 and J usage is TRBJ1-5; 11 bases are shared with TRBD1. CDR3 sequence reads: CASSPSSAGTGGQPQHF. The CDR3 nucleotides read TGTGCCAGCAGCCCCTCTTCGGCCGGGACAGGGGGTCAGCCCCAGCATTTT.